There are many counts of the clone carrying this T cell receptor (beta chain). This sample is part of a study of T cell repertoires in cytomegalovirus infection. About the research overall: Both a matching HLA type and CMV infection were indicated by public TCR beta signatures.

There are 15 residues in the CDR3. V lost 2 bases, J lost 0 bases, and 2 bases stayed unmatched. The germline CDR1 and CDR2 sequences are LGHNA and YSLEER. TCRdb redid the calling of the reads with MiXCR, one entry per CDR3 protein. The profile shows roughly 200,000 distinct CDR3 sequences, less than 9.5% of them singletons. The specimen was PBMCs. The chain has TRBV4-3 and TRBJ1-1, with 8 bases fitting TRBD1. The sequence came from a human donor in good health (CMV status not recorded). Some clones in this sample may be carry-over from other donors' samples. This CDR3 reads CASSQLDRVNTEAFF. The CDR3 coding sequence is TGCGCCAGCAGCCAACTGGACAGGGTGAACACTGAAGCTTTCTTT.